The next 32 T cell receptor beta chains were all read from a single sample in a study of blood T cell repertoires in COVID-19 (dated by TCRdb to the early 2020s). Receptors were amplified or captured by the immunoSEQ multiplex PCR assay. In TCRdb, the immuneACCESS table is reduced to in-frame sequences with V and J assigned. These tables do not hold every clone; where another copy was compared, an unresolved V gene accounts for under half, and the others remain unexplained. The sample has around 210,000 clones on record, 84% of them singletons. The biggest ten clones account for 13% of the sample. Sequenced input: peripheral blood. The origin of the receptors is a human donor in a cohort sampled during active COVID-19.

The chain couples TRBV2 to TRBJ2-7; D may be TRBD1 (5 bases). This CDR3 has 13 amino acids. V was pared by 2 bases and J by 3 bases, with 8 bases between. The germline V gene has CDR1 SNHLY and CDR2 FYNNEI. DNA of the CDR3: TGTGCCAGCAGTGAACTGACAGACTACGAGCAGTACTTC. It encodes CASSELTDYEQYF.

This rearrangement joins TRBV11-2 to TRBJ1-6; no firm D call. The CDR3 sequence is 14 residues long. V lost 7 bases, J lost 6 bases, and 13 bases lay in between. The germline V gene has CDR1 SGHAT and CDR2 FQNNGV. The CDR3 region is CASTLWRLNSPLHF. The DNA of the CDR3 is TGTGCCAGCACCCTATGGCGGCTTAATTCACCCCTCCACTTT.

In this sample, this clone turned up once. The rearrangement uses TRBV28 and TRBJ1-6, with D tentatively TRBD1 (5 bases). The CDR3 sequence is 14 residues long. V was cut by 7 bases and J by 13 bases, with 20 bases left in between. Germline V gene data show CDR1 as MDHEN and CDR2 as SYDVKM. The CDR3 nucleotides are TGTGCCAGCATGTACACCAACCAGGGTGAGCCCCTCCACTTT. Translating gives CASMYTNQGEPLHF.

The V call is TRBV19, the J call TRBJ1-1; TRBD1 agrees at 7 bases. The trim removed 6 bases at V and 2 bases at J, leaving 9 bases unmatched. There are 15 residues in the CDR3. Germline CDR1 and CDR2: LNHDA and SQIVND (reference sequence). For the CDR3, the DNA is TGTGCCAGTAGCCGGGACAGAAAGATAAACACTGAAGCTTTCTTT. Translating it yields CASSRDRKINTEAFF.

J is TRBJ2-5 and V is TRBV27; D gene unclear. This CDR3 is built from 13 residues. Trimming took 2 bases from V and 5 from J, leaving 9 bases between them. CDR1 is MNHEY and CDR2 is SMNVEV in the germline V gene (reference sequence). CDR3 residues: CASSLVHRETQYF. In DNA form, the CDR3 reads TGTGCCAGCAGTTTAGTTCATCGGGAGACCCAGTACTTC.

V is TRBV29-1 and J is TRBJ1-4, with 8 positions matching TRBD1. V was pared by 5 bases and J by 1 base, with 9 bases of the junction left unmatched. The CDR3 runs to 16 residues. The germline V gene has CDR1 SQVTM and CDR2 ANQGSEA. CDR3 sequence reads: CSVSGGRLGTNEKLFF. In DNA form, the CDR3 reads TGCAGCGTTTCAGGGGGCAGACTTGGAACTAATGAAAAACTGTTTTTT.

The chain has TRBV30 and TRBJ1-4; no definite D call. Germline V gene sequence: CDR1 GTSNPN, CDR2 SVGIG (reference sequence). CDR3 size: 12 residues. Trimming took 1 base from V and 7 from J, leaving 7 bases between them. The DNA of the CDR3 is TGTGCCTGGAGTGCTCCTCCTGAAAAACTGTTTTTT. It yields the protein CAWSAPPEKLFF.

The CDR3 sequence: CAWRLQGLAEAFF. CDR3 bases: TGTGCCTGGAGGTTACAGGGTCTCGCTGAAGCTTTCTTT. J is TRBJ1-1 and V is TRBV30; tentative D call: TRBD1 (6 bases). The CDR3 consists of 13 residues. Between the trimmed V and J ends, which lost 3 bases and 6 bases, there was a span of 14 bases. In germline, CDR1 is GTSNPN, CDR2 SVGIG (reference sequence).

CDR3: CASSLQYTGELFF. The CDR3 DNA reads as TGTGCCAGCAGCTTACAGTACACCGGGGAGCTGTTTTTT. This chain connects TRBV7-9 to TRBJ2-2; D not resolved. CDR3 size: 13 residues. The V end was cut by 2 bases, the J end by 3 bases, with 4 bases between. The germline V gene has CDR1 SEHNR and CDR2 FQNEAQ (reference sequence).

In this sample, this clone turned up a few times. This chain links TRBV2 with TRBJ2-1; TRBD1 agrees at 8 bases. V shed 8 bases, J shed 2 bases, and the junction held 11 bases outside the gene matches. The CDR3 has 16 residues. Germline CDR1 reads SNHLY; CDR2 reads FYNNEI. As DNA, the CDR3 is TGTGCCAGCCGTGCAACCGGGACAGGACCCTACAATGAGCAGTTCTTC. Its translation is CASRATGTGPYNEQFF.

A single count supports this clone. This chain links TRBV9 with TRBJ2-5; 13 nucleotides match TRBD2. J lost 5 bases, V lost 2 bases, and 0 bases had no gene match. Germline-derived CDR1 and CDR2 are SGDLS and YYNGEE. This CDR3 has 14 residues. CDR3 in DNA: TGTGCCAGCAGCGTGACTAGCGGGAGGGAGACCCAGTACTTC. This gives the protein CASSVTSGRETQYF.

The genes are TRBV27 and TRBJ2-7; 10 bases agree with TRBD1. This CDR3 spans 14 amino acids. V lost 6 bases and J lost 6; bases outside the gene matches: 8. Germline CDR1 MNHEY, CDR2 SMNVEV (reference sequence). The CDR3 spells CASRPLDRGREQYF. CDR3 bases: TGTGCCAGCAGGCCCCTAGACAGGGGGCGCGAGCAGTACTTC.

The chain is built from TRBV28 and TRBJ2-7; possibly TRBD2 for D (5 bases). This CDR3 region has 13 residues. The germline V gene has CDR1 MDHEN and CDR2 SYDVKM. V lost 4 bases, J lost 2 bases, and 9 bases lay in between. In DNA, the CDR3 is TGTGCCAGCAGTTCCCGGGATGCCTACGAGCAGTACTTC. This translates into CASSSRDAYEQYF.

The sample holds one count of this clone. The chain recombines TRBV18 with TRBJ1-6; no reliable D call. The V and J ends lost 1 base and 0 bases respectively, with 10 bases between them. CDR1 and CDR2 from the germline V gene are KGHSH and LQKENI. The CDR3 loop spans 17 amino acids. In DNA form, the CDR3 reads TGTGCCAGCTCACCACAAGCTACTAGCTCCTATAATTCACCCCTCCACTTT. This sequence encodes CASSPQATSSYNSPLHF.

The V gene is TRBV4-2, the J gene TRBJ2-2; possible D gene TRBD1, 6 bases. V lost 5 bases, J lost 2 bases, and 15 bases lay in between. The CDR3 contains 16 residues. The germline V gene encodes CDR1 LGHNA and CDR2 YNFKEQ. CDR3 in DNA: TGTGCCAGCAGCGGGGCCGGGACAATAAACACCGGGGAGCTGTTTTTT. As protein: CASSGAGTINTGELFF.

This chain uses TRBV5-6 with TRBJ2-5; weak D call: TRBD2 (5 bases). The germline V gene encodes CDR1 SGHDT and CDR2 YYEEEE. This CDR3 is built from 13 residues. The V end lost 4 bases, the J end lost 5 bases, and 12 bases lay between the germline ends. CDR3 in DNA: TGTGCCAGCAGCGGGAGTTTTGGGGAGACCCAGTACTTC. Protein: CASSGSFGETQYF.

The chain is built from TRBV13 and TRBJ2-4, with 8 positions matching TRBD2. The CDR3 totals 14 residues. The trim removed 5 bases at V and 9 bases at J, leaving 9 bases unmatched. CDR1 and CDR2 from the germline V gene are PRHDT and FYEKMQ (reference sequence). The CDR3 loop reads CASSAAGERSIQYF. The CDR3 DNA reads TGTGCCAGCAGCGCAGCGGGAGAAAGAAGCATTCAGTACTTC.

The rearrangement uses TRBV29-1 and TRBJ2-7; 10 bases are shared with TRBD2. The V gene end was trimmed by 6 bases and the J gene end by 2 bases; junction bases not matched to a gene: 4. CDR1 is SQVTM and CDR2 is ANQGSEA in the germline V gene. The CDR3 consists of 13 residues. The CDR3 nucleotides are TGCAGCGTCCGAGCGGGAGGGACCTACGAGCAGTACTTC. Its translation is CSVRAGGTYEQYF.

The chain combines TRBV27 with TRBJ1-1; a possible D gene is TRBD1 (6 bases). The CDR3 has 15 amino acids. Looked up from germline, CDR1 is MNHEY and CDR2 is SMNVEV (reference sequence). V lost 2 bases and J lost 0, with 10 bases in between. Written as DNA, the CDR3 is TGTGCCAGCAGTTTACAGGGGTCCGTGAACACTGAAGCTTTCTTT. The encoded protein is CASSLQGSVNTEAFF.

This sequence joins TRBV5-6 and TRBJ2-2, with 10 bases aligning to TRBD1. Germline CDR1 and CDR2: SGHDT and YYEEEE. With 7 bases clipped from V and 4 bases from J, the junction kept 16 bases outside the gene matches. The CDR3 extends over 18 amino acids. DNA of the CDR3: TGTGCCAGCGGAGGGACAGGGGTAGCGGGCGGGGGCACCGGGGAGCTGTTTTTT. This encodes CASGGTGVAGGGTGELFF.

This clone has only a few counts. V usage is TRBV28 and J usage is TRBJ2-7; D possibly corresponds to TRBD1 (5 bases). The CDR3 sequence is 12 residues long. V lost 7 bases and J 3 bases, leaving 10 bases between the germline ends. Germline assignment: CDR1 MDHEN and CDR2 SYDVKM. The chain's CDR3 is CASKGDGYEQYF. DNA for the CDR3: TGTGCCAGCAAAGGGGATGGCTACGAGCAGTACTTC.

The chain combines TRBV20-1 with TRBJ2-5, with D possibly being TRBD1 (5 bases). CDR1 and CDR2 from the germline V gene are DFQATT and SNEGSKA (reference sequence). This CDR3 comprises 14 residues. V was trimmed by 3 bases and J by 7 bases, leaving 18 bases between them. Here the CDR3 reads CSASFDRARGTQYF. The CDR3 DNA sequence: TGCAGTGCTAGTTTCGACCGGGCTAGGGGGACCCAGTACTTC.

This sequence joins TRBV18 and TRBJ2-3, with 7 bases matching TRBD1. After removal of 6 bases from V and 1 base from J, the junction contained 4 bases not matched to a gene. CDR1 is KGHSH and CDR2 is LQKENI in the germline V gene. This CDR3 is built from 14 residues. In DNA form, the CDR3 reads TGTGCCAGCTCTTCCGGGACAGGCACAGATACGCAGTATTTT. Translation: CASSSGTGTDTQYF.

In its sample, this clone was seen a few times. The DNA for the CDR3 is TGTGCCAGCCAGGGGTTCACAGATACGCAGTATTTT. Translating gives CASQGFTDTQYF. The J gene is TRBJ2-3, the V gene TRBV2; the D gene is possibly TRBD1 (6 bases). CDR3 length equals 12 residues. Germline V gives CDR1 SNHLY, CDR2 FYNNEI. V was shortened by 8 bases and J by 2 bases, with 8 bases between the two germline ends.

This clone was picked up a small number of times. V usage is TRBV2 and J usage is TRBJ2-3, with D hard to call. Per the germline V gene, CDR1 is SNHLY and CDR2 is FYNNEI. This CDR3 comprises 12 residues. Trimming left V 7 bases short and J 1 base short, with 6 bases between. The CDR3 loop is CASTQGTDTQYF. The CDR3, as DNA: TGTGCCAGCACGCAGGGCACAGATACGCAGTATTTT.

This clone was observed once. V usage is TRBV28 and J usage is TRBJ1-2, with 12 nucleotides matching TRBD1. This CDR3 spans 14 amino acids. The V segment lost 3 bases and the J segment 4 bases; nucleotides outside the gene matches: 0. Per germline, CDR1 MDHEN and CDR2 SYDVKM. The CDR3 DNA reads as TGTGCCAGCAGTTTGGGACAGGGGGCCTATGGCTACACCTTC. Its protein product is CASSLGQGAYGYTF.

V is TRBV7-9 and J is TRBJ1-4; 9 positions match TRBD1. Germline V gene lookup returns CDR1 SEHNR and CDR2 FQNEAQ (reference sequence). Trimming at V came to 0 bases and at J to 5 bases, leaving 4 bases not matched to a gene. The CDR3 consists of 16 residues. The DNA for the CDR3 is TGTGCCAGCAGCTTAGCGCCCGGACAGGGGAATGAAAAACTGTTTTTT. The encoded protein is CASSLAPGQGNEKLFF.

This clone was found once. The CDR3 DNA follows: TGCAGTGCTAGTGCTAGCTACGAGCAGTACTTC. It codes for CSASASYEQYF. The V gene is TRBV20-1, the J gene TRBJ2-7, with unresolved D. With 3 bases removed from V and 3 bases from J, the gap between germline ends came to 6 bases. The CDR3 extends over 11 amino acids. CDR1 is DFQATT, CDR2 SNEGSKA, per germline (reference sequence).

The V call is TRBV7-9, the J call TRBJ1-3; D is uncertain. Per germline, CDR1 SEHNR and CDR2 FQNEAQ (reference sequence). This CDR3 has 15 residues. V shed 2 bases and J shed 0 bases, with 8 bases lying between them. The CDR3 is CASSLFVLSGNTIYF. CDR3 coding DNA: TGTGCCAGCAGCTTATTTGTTCTCTCTGGAAACACCATATATTTT.

The CDR3 here is CASSLQGYNSPLHF. The CDR3 coding sequence is TGTGCCAGCAGCTTGCAGGGTTATAATTCACCCCTCCACTTT. The V call is TRBV5-4, the J call TRBJ1-6; the D gene is possibly TRBD1 (5 bases). The V gene's germline CDR1 is SGHNT and CDR2 YYREEE (reference sequence). The CDR3 contains 14 residues. The germline V and J ends were trimmed by 1 base and 4 bases, with 6 bases remaining between them. Combining the CDR3 with reference TRBV5-4 and TRBJ1-6 gives the whole variable domain ETGVTQSPTHLIKTRGQQVTLRCSSQSGHNTVSWYQQALGQGPQFIFQYYREEENGRGNFPPRFSGLQFPNYSSELNVNALELDDSALYLCASSLQGYNSPLHFGNGTRLTVT.

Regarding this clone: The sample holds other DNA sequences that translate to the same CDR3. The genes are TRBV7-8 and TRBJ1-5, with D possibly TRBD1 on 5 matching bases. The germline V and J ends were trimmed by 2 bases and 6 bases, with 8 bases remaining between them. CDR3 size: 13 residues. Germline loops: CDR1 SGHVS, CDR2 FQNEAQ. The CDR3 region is CASSLQGSQPQHF. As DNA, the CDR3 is TGTGCCAGCAGCTTACAGGGTTCTCAGCCCCAGCATTTT. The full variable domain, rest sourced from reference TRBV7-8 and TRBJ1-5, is GAGVSQSPRYKVAKRGQDVALRCDPISGHVSLFWYQQALGQGPEFLTYFQNEAQLDKSGLPSDRFFAERPEGSVSTLKIQRTQQEDSAVYLCASSLQGSQPQHFGDGTRLSIL.

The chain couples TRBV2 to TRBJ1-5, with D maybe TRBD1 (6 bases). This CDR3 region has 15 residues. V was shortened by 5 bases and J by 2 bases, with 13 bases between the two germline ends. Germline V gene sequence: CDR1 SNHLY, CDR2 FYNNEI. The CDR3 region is CASSNREGGNQPQHF. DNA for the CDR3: TGTGCCAGCAGTAACAGGGAGGGCGGCAATCAGCCCCAGCATTTT.